Listed here are 21 T cell receptor beta chains from one sample, sequenced in a study of cytomegalovirus exposure and HLA in healthy donors. The PCR used 60 Vbeta and 13 Jbeta primers. Produced via immunoSEQ multiplex PCR; TCRdb's table is partial and in-frame only. The profile shows 130,000 or so clones, roughly three quarters of them singletons. The sample taken for sequencing was PBMCs. The receptors here all came from an older woman in good health and CMV-seronegative.

J is TRBJ1-2 and V is TRBV7-2, with 9 bases aligning to TRBD1. The ends lost 2 bases at V and 3 bases at J; junction bases unmatched: 7. Looked up from germline, CDR1 is SGHTA and CDR2 is FQGNSA. The CDR3 runs to 16 residues. DNA of the CDR3: TGTGCCAGCAGCTTACGGGTGGGACAGGGCTACTATGGCTACACCTTC. Amino acid sequence: CASSLRVGQGYYGYTF.

This chain connects TRBV28 to TRBJ2-2, with 9 bases that match TRBD2. Per the germline V gene, CDR1 is MDHEN and CDR2 is SYDVKM. Trimming at V came to 3 bases and at J to 5 bases, leaving 7 bases not matched to a gene. This CDR3 is built from 16 residues. The CDR3 coding sequence is TGTGCCAGCAGTTTTAATAGCGGGAGATGGACCGGGGAGCTGTTTTTT. Translation: CASSFNSGRWTGELFF.

V gene TRBV29-1 combines with J gene TRBJ2-4; 7 bases align to TRBD1. The germline CDR1 and CDR2 sequences are SQVTM and ANQGSEA. V shed 7 bases and J 8 bases; nucleotides not matched to a gene: 8. This CDR3 has 12 amino acids. CDR3 in amino acids: CSAVRDRDIQYF. The DNA of the CDR3 is TGCAGCGCAGTCCGGGACAGAGACATTCAGTACTTC.

This clone showed up just a few times. The chain employs TRBV6-5 and TRBJ2-3, with 9 bases that match TRBD1. The CDR3 is made up of 15 amino acids. Germline V gene data show CDR1 as MNHEY and CDR2 as SVGAGI. The V segment lost 6 bases and the J segment 4 bases; nucleotides outside the gene matches: 8. The CDR3 sequence: CASSSGTGKADTQYF. The CDR3 DNA reads as TGTGCCAGCAGCTCCGGGACAGGGAAGGCAGATACGCAGTATTTT.

The chain uses TRBV2 and TRBJ1-4, with 9 bases matching TRBD1. The CDR3 loop spans 15 amino acids. Germline CDR1 reads SNHLY; CDR2 reads FYNNEI. The J segment lost 8 bases and the V segment lost 4 bases, leaving 8 bases of the junction unmatched. DNA for the CDR3: TGTGCCAGCAGTGGAACTCCGGGACAGGGAGAAAAACTGTTTTTT. Its translation: CASSGTPGQGEKLFF.

This clone has just a few counts. CDR3 coding DNA: TGTGCCAGCAGCCAAGCTGGCCAGGGATCCACTGAAGCTTTCTTT. Protein sequence: CASSQAGQGSTEAFF. The chain has TRBV4-2 and TRBJ1-1; D perhaps matches TRBD1 (5 bases). The V gene's germline CDR1 is LGHNA and CDR2 YNFKEQ. V was clipped by 1 base and J by 4 bases, with 13 bases between them. CDR3 size: 15 residues.

The V gene is TRBV11-2, the J gene TRBJ2-1; TRBD2 might be the D (6 bases). This CDR3 is built from 14 residues. Deletions cut 0 bases from V and 13 bases from J, with 16 bases between. CDR1 is SGHAT, CDR2 FQNNGV, per germline. CDR3 loop: CASSLEILAQSQFF. The DNA for the CDR3 is TGTGCCAGCAGCTTAGAAATACTAGCCCAGTCTCAGTTCTTC.

The CDR3 sequence: CASSSSKGGNQPQHF. Written as DNA, the CDR3 is TGTGCCAGCAGCTCCTCGAAGGGGGGGAATCAGCCCCAGCATTTT. This chain connects TRBV11-2 to TRBJ1-5, with a possible D match to TRBD1 (6 bases). The V gene's germline CDR1 is SGHAT and CDR2 FQNNGV. The CDR3 length is 15 residues. V lost 4 bases, J lost 4 bases, and 14 bases lay in between.

V and J are TRBV19 and TRBJ2-1; 9 bases agree with TRBD2. Germline-derived CDR1 and CDR2 are LNHDA and SQIVND (reference sequence). Trimming took 2 bases from V and 7 from J; bases not matched to a gene: 6. The length of the CDR3 is 15 residues. For the CDR3, the DNA is TGTGCCAGTAGTATATGGGGGCTAGCGGGGAATGAGCAGTTCTTC. Amino acids: CASSIWGLAGNEQFF.

The chain has TRBV28 and TRBJ1-2; the D gene is possibly TRBD1 (5 bases). The V end lost 1 base, the J end lost 8 bases, and 14 bases lay between the germline ends. Germline V lookup: CDR1 MDHEN, CDR2 SYDVKM. The CDR3 runs to 14 residues. CDR3 nucleotides: TGTGCCAGCAGTTTATTGGCAGGGCGATCGGGCTACACCTTC. Its translation is CASSLLAGRSGYTF.

This sequence joins TRBV28 and TRBJ2-7; 10 bases agree with TRBD2. The length of the CDR3 is 15 residues. V shed 8 bases and J 6 bases; nucleotides not matched to a gene: 13. Germline lookup yields CDR1 MDHEN and CDR2 SYDVKM. CDR3 sequence reads: CASSGLAGVKGEQYF. The CDR3 DNA reads TGTGCCAGCTCAGGGCTAGCGGGAGTGAAGGGCGAGCAGTACTTC.

This clone has only a few counts. This chain links TRBV5-1 with TRBJ1-4; 10 nucleotides align to TRBD1. CDR3 size: 15 residues. V dropped 4 bases and J dropped 6; count of bases not matched to a gene: 6. The germline V gene encodes CDR1 SGHRS and CDR2 YFSETQ. The CDR3 nucleotides are TGCGCCAGCAGCCAGGAGGGGACAGGGGATGAAAAACTGTTTTTT. Translating it yields CASSQEGTGDEKLFF.

V gene TRBV5-1 combines with J gene TRBJ2-2, with D perhaps TRBD1 (5 bases). Per the germline V gene, CDR1 is SGHRS and CDR2 is YFSETQ. The CDR3 is 15 amino acids. V was cut by 0 bases and J by 4 bases, with 10 bases left in between. CDR3 coding DNA: TGCGCCAGCAGCTTGGAAAGGGGTAGCACCGGGGAGCTGTTTTTT. Translated, it gives CASSLERGSTGELFF.

In DNA form, the CDR3 reads TGTGCCAGCAGCAAAGTCCCGACAGGGAACACTGAAGCTTTCTTT. Encoded protein: CASSKVPTGNTEAFF. The V gene is TRBV21-1, the J gene TRBJ1-1; the table assigns TRBD1, which was not confirmed against the DNA. TRBV21-1 is a listed pseudogene. The CDR3 length is 15 residues.

In its sample, this clone was seen a few times. V is TRBV25-1 and J is TRBJ2-7, with 10 bases lining up with TRBD2. This CDR3 has 14 residues. From germline, CDR1 is MGHDK and CDR2 SYGVNS. With V trimmed by 5 bases and J by 0 bases, 1 base remained unmatched. The CDR3, as DNA: TGTGCCAGCAGTCCTAGCGGGAGCTCCTACGAGCAGTACTTC. Residues: CASSPSGSSYEQYF.

The gene calls are TRBV4-2 and TRBJ2-1; 10 positions agree with TRBD2. This CDR3 spans 19 amino acids. Losses at the gene ends were 3 bases for V and 4 bases for J; bases not matched to a gene: 15. Germline CDR1 is LGHNA and CDR2 is YNFKEQ. The CDR3 DNA reads as TGTGCCAGCAGCCACTTGGCTAGCGGGGGCCCGACCCCTTACAATGAGCAGTTCTTC. Protein product: CASSHLASGGPTPYNEQFF.

Written as DNA, the CDR3 is TGTGCCAGCAGCTTAGCTGGGACAGGAGGACTGAACACTGAAGCTTTCTTT. Translating it yields CASSLAGTGGLNTEAFF. The chain uses TRBV7-9 and TRBJ1-1, with 8 positions matching TRBD1. Germline assignment: CDR1 SEHNR and CDR2 FQNEAQ (reference sequence). V dropped 0 bases and J dropped 0; count of bases not matched to a gene: 6. CDR3 length: 17 residues. The whole variable domain, remainder taken from reference TRBV7-9 and TRBJ1-1, is DTGVSQNPRHKITKRGQNVTFRCDPISEHNRLYWYRQTLGQGPEFLTYFQNEAQLEKSRLLSDRFSAERPKGSFSTLEIQRTEQGDSAMYLCASSLAGTGGLNTEAFFGQGTRLTVV.

The chain joins TRBV2 to TRBJ1-5; 7 bases map to TRBD1. Germline V lookup: CDR1 SNHLY, CDR2 FYNNEI. The CDR3 is 13 residues long. V shed 5 bases and J 7 bases; nucleotides not matched to a gene: 5. CDR3 protein: CASSTQGGQPQHF. The CDR3, as DNA: TGTGCCAGCAGTACGCAGGGGGGACAGCCCCAGCATTTT.

The chain couples TRBV19 to TRBJ1-2, with 9 bases aligning to TRBD1. CDR1 is LNHDA, CDR2 SQIVND, per germline (reference sequence). The ends lost 3 bases at V and 1 base at J; junction bases unmatched: 9. This CDR3 spans 17 amino acids. Here the CDR3 DNA reads TGTGCCAGTAGTATCCTCGACCTGACAGGGGGTAACTATGGCTACACCTTC. This codes for CASSILDLTGGNYGYTF.

This chain links TRBV27 with TRBJ2-5, with D perhaps TRBD1 (5 bases). Per the germline V gene, CDR1 is MNHEY and CDR2 is SMNVEV (reference sequence). This CDR3 spans 15 amino acids. V shed 5 bases and J shed 2 bases, with 15 bases lying between them. The CDR3 DNA follows: TGTGCCAGCAGTGCCCTTGGGCAGGGACAAGAGACCCAGTACTTC. Translating gives CASSALGQGQETQYF.

The chain joins TRBV28 to TRBJ2-1, with D possibly TRBD2 on 7 matching bases. CDR1 is MDHEN and CDR2 is SYDVKM in the germline V gene. The CDR3 length is 15 residues. V lost 6 bases, J lost 5 bases, and 17 bases lay in between. CDR3 nucleotides: TGTGCCAGCAGCCGGGGGGCTAGCGGTCACAATGAGCAGTTCTTC. This encodes CASSRGASGHNEQFF.